These 24 T cell receptor beta chains originate from one sample sequenced in a study of blood T cell repertoires in COVID-19. The repertoire was sequenced with immunoSEQ multiplex PCR; TCRdb's copy has only in-frame clones and lacks some. The table shows a few hundred thousand clones, with about 89% occurring only once. The sample consisted of PBMCs or T cells enriched from blood (not recorded which). The origin of the receptors is a man aged 40-49 years who had recovered from COVID-19.

The V call is TRBV18, the J call TRBJ2-1; D gene ambiguous. The V gene lost 6 bases and the J gene lost 4 bases, with 16 bases spanning the gap. Germline loops: CDR1 KGHSH, CDR2 LQKENI. The CDR3 consists of 15 residues. As DNA, the CDR3 is TGTGCCAGCTCCCCTCTTTCGGGTGATTACAATGAGCAGTTCTTC. Protein: CASSPLSGDYNEQFF.

This chain links TRBV2 with TRBJ1-1; 8 nucleotides align to TRBD1. The CDR3 contains 15 residues. V trimming: 8 bases; J trimming: 6 bases; junction bases outside the gene matches: 14. Per the germline V gene, CDR1 is SNHLY and CDR2 is FYNNEI. The CDR3 is CASQSWRTGRAEAFF. The CDR3 DNA sequence: TGTGCCAGCCAATCGTGGCGGACAGGGAGAGCTGAAGCTTTCTTT.

The chain joins TRBV6-5 to TRBJ2-3, with 9 bases identical to TRBD1. V shed 4 bases, J shed 6 bases, and the junction held 5 bases outside the gene matches. The CDR3 loop spans 14 amino acids. Germline values: CDR1 MNHEY, CDR2 SVGAGI. CDR3 sequence: CASSWTGVFDTQYF. CDR3 sequence (DNA): TGTGCCAGCAGTTGGACAGGGGTTTTCGATACGCAGTATTTT.

This chain joins TRBV19 and TRBJ2-7; D perhaps matches TRBD1 (6 bases). Trimming removed 5 bases at V and 2 bases at J, with 19 bases between. The CDR3 has 16 amino acids. CDR1 and CDR2 from the germline V gene are LNHDA and SQIVND (reference sequence). CDR3 in amino acids: CASSFLRDTSTYEQYF. CDR3 sequence (DNA): TGTGCCAGTAGTTTTCTTCGGGACACATCTACCTACGAGCAGTACTTC.

The V and J genes are TRBV18 and TRBJ2-1, with unresolved D. The germline gives CDR1 KGHSH, CDR2 LQKENI. CDR3 size: 14 residues. Trimming pared 0 bases from V and 6 bases from J, leaving 9 bases between. The CDR3 here is CASSPPSPVNEQFF. Here the CDR3 DNA reads TGTGCCAGCTCACCACCAAGTCCAGTCAATGAGCAGTTCTTC.

This chain joins TRBV4-1 and TRBJ1-1, with 7 bases fitting TRBD1. Germline V gene sequence: CDR1 MGHRA, CDR2 YSYEKL. Trimming removed 3 bases from V and 4 bases from J; junction bases left unmatched: 5. This CDR3 spans 14 amino acids. CDR3 in amino acids: CASSQPDRATEAFF. The CDR3 DNA reads TGCGCCAGCAGCCAGCCCGACAGGGCCACTGAAGCTTTCTTT.

The chain joins TRBV2 to TRBJ2-7; the match to TRBD2 covers 8 bases. This CDR3 has 17 residues. CDR1 SNHLY and CDR2 FYNNEI come from the germline V gene. The ends lost 8 bases at V and 3 bases at J; junction bases unmatched: 18. In DNA form, the CDR3 reads TGTGCCAGCTCTCTTATGGTCCTAGCGGGTTCGAACTACGAGCAGTACTTC. Translated: CASSLMVLAGSNYEQYF.

This chain links TRBV11-2 with TRBJ2-1, with TRBD2 identical over 7 bases. Trimming at V came to 5 bases and at J to 1 base, leaving 11 bases not matched to a gene. Germline values: CDR1 SGHAT, CDR2 FQNNGV. This CDR3 has 17 residues. The DNA of the CDR3 is TGTGCCAGCAGCAAGCAACTGAGCGGGGTGTCCTACAATGAGCAGTTCTTC. It is translated as CASSKQLSGVSYNEQFF. Filled out from reference TRBV11-2 and TRBJ2-1, the complete variable domain reads EAGVAQSPRYKIIEKRQSVAFWCNPISGHATLYWYQQILGQGPKLLIQFQNNGVVDDSQLPKDRFSAERLKGVDSTLKIQPAKLEDSAVYLCASSKQLSGVSYNEQFFGPGTRLTVL.

This chain links TRBV5-1 with TRBJ1-2, with D possibly TRBD1 on 5 matching bases. Germline CDR1 reads SGHRS; CDR2 reads YFSETQ. The V gene lost 1 base and the J gene lost 5 bases, with 15 bases spanning the gap. There are 15 residues in the CDR3. The CDR3 protein is CASSLSNWGEYGYTF. As DNA, the CDR3 is TGCGCCAGCAGCTTGTCTAACTGGGGGGAATATGGCTACACCTTC.

The chain links TRBV27 to TRBJ2-7; no clear D. Germline CDR1 is MNHEY and CDR2 is SMNVEV (reference sequence). The CDR3 spans 15 residues. Trimming cost V 5 bases and J 3 bases, with 17 bases left between them. The CDR3 reads CASSPIDINLYEQYF. In DNA, the CDR3 is TGTGCCAGCAGTCCAATTGACATTAACCTCTACGAGCAGTACTTC.

The chain is built from TRBV10-3 and TRBJ2-7; TRBD1 aligns across 7 bases. Germline assignment: CDR1 ENHRY and CDR2 SYGVKD. This CDR3 contains 14 residues. With V trimmed by 6 bases and J by 0 bases, 5 bases remained unmatched. Here the CDR3 reads CAIREGTVSYEQYF. The CDR3 bases are TGTGCCATCAGGGAAGGGACAGTCTCCTACGAGCAGTACTTC.

The CDR3 bases are TGTGCCAGCAGCTTAAGGGAGACCGGGAACACCGGGGAGCTGTTTTTT. Translated, it gives CASSLRETGNTGELFF. J is TRBJ2-2 and V is TRBV11-2, with D possibly being TRBD2 (5 bases). This CDR3 is built from 16 residues. Per the germline V gene, CDR1 is SGHAT and CDR2 is FQNNGV. V lost 2 bases and J 1 base, leaving 11 bases between the germline ends.

The chain combines TRBV11-2 with TRBJ2-3; the match to TRBD2 covers 11 bases. The trim removed 7 bases at V and 0 bases at J, leaving 6 bases unmatched. The CDR3 sequence is 16 residues long. Germline V gene data show CDR1 as SGHAT and CDR2 as FQNNGV. In DNA form, the CDR3 reads TGTGCCAGCACCCAGACTAGCGGGGCTAGCACAGATACGCAGTATTTT. This translates into CASTQTSGASTDTQYF.

The chain recombines TRBV18 with TRBJ2-5; no clear D. Germline CDR1 and CDR2: KGHSH and LQKENI. Trimming removed 2 bases from V and 3 bases from J, with 7 bases in between. The CDR3 length is 13 residues. The CDR3 bases are TGTGCCAGCTCACCAGGCCAGGAAGAGACCCAGTACTTC. Protein sequence: CASSPGQEETQYF.

The chain links TRBV10-3 to TRBJ2-7; 7 bases align to TRBD1. V lost 5 bases, J lost 7 bases, and 11 bases stayed unmatched. The CDR3 has 14 amino acids. Germline V gives CDR1 ENHRY, CDR2 SYGVKD. The CDR3 DNA is TGTGCCATCAGTCCCGGGACAGTTTTGCTAGAGCAGTACTTC. Translating gives CAISPGTVLLEQYF.

The chain links TRBV7-9 to TRBJ2-1; D may be TRBD2 (5 bases). The germline V and J ends were trimmed by 3 bases and 0 bases, with 6 bases remaining between them. From germline, CDR1 is SEHNR and CDR2 FQNEAQ (reference sequence). The CDR3 contains 14 residues. DNA of the CDR3: TGTGCCAGCAGCTTTGGGAGCTCCTACAATGAGCAGTTCTTC. Residues: CASSFGSSYNEQFF.

The chain links TRBV5-4 to TRBJ2-7; 9 nucleotides line up with TRBD1. This CDR3 comprises 13 residues. J lost 5 bases, V lost 4 bases, and 4 bases had no gene match. Germline-derived CDR1 and CDR2 are SGHNT and YYREEE (reference sequence). For the CDR3, the DNA is TGTGCCAGCAGCCCGGACAGGGGTGACGAGCAGTACTTC. Translation gives CASSPDRGDEQYF.

This chain joins TRBV6-5 and TRBJ1-5, with 9 positions matching TRBD1. This CDR3 region has 13 residues. Germline V gene lookup returns CDR1 MNHEY and CDR2 SVGAGI. Losses at the gene ends were 10 bases for V and 4 bases for J; bases not matched to a gene: 5. The CDR3 loop is CATSGTGNQPQHF. In DNA, the CDR3 is TGTGCCACCTCCGGGACAGGGAATCAGCCCCAGCATTTT.

CDR3 residues: CASSQQGYSNQPQHF. In DNA, the CDR3 is TGTGCCAGCAGCCAACAGGGTTATAGCAATCAGCCCCAGCATTTT. The chain carries TRBV3-1 (or the pseudogene TRBV3-2) and TRBJ1-5; perhaps TRBD1 as D (5 bases). Trimming pared 2 bases from V and 0 bases from J, leaving 8 bases between. Germline values: CDR1 LGHDT, CDR2 YNNKEL (reference sequence). The CDR3 contains 15 residues.

The chain links TRBV6-4 to TRBJ1-1; D unclear. The CDR3 runs to 15 residues. The germline V gene has CDR1 MRHNA and CDR2 SNTAGT. The V gene lost 3 bases and the J gene lost 0 bases, with 11 bases spanning the gap. The CDR3 here is CASSETPGLNTEAFF. The CDR3 nucleotides read TGTGCCAGCAGTGAAACCCCGGGGTTGAACACTGAAGCTTTCTTT.

This clone has only one observation. The V and J genes are TRBV19 and TRBJ2-5; TRBD2 matches at 9 bases. This CDR3 is built from 15 residues. Unmatched junction bases numbered 5, after V lost 1 base and J lost 5 bases. Germline V gene data show CDR1 as LNHDA and CDR2 as SQIVND (reference sequence). The CDR3 DNA follows: TGTGCCAGTAGTATAGTTAGCGGGAGATTGGAGACCCAGTACTTC. Its protein is CASSIVSGRLETQYF. Full variable domain (missing parts from reference TRBV19 and TRBJ2-5): DGGITQSPKYLFRKEGQNVTLSCEQNLNHDAMYWYRQDPGQGLRLIYYSQIVNDFQKGDIAEGYSVSREKKESFPLTVTSAQKNPTAFYLCASSIVSGRLETQYFGPGTRLLVL.

The chain recombines TRBV7-3 with TRBJ2-1; D gene ambiguous. The CDR3 runs 13 residues. Trimming cost V 1 base and J 5 bases, with 6 bases left between them. CDR1 and CDR2 (germline): SGHTA, FQGTGA. The CDR3 loop is CASSLSVNNEQFF. The CDR3 DNA reads as TGTGCCAGCAGCTTAAGTGTAAACAATGAGCAGTTCTTC.

V and J are TRBV5-4 and TRBJ2-5, with 10 bases lining up with TRBD1. Trimming took 8 bases from V and 5 from J; bases not matched to a gene: 9. This CDR3 spans 14 amino acids. Germline CDR1 SGHNT, CDR2 YYREEE (reference sequence). CDR3 nucleotides: TGTGCCAGTAGACCGGGACAGGGGAGCGAGACCCAGTACTTC. It yields the protein CASRPGQGSETQYF.

The chain uses TRBV27 and TRBJ2-7; 11 nucleotides line up with TRBD2. The V gene end was trimmed by 7 bases and the J gene end by 4 bases; junction bases not matched to a gene: 9. The CDR3 loop spans 15 amino acids. The germline V gene has CDR1 MNHEY and CDR2 SMNVEV (reference sequence). CDR3 in DNA: TGTGCCAGCAACCCACTAGCGGGAGTACTTTACGAGCAGTACTTC. Its protein product is CASNPLAGVLYEQYF.